These 19 T cell receptor beta chains came from one sample sequenced in a study of technical replicates of blood from a few donors. Measured with immunoSEQ multiplex PCR; TCRdb has only the in-frame clones, and not every one. The table records under 70,000 clones, approximately 90% of them present only once. The sequenced material came from T cells isolated from PBMCs. These receptors were collected from a human donor in good health.

The V gene is TRBV19, the J gene TRBJ1-1, with TRBD1 matching over 10 bases. The CDR3 is made up of 16 amino acids. V shed 6 bases, J shed 4 bases, and the junction held 11 bases outside the gene matches. Germline assignment: CDR1 LNHDA and CDR2 SQIVND (reference sequence). The CDR3 DNA sequence: TGTGCCAGTAGGCGCCGGGACAGGGGCGAATTCACTGAAGCTTTCTTT. The encoded protein is CASRRRDRGEFTEAFF. Variable domain in full (rest from reference TRBV19 and TRBJ1-1): DGGITQSPKYLFRKEGQNVTLSCEQNLNHDAMYWYRQDPGQGLRLIYYSQIVNDFQKGDIAEGYSVSREKKESFPLTVTSAQKNPTAFYLCASRRRDRGEFTEAFFGQGTRLTVV.

The chain joins TRBV7-8 to TRBJ1-5, with D possibly matching TRBD1 (5 bases). Germline V gene sequence: CDR1 SGHVS, CDR2 FQNEAQ. CDR3 length: 14 amino acids. The V gene lost 2 bases and the J gene lost 7 bases, with 12 bases spanning the gap. The CDR3 DNA reads as TGTGCCAGCAGCTTAAGTTGGGGGGAGCAGCCCCAGCATTTT. Translating it yields CASSLSWGEQPQHF.

V and J are TRBV13 and TRBJ1-3; 9 nucleotides agree with TRBD1. CDR1 PRHDT and CDR2 FYEKMQ come from the germline V gene (reference sequence). The CDR3 spans 16 residues. Germline trimming cut 4 bases from V and 3 bases from J; bases unmatched to any gene: 7. The CDR3 loop is CASSSRGQGFGNTIYF. The CDR3 DNA follows: TGTGCCAGCAGCTCACGGGGACAGGGCTTTGGAAACACCATATATTTT.

The J gene is TRBJ2-7, the V gene TRBV7-2, with 8 positions matching TRBD2. The CDR3 extends over 14 amino acids. CDR1 SGHTA and CDR2 FQGNSA come from the germline V gene. Unmatched junction bases numbered 6, after V lost 5 bases and J lost 3 bases. The CDR3 region has the DNA TGTGCCAGCAGCCGCCACCGGGAGGGCTACGAGCAGTACTTC. It specifies CASSRHREGYEQYF. The entire variable domain, with the rest obtained from reference TRBV7-2 and TRBJ2-7, is as follows: GAGVSQSPSNKVTEKGKDVELRCDPISGHTALYWYRQSLGQGLEFLIYFQGNSAPDKSGLPSDRFSAERTGGSVSTLTIQRTQQEDSAVYLCASSRHREGYEQYFGPGTRLTVT.

CDR3 bases: TGTGCCAGCAGTGAAATGGGAGGGCTAAGAAATGAGCAGTTCTTC. Translated: CASSEMGGLRNEQFF. The chain uses TRBV2 and TRBJ2-1; 7 nucleotides line up with TRBD2. The length of the CDR3 is 15 residues. Per the germline V gene, CDR1 is SNHLY and CDR2 is FYNNEI. Losses at the gene ends were 2 bases for V and 7 bases for J; bases not matched to a gene: 8.

This sequence joins TRBV29-1 and TRBJ2-2; D gene ambiguous. Per the germline V gene, CDR1 is SQVTM and CDR2 is ANQGSEA. V was cut by 6 bases and J by 1 base, with 6 bases left in between. The CDR3 consists of 12 residues. The CDR3 sequence: CSVYGNTGELFF. DNA of the CDR3: TGCAGCGTGTACGGGAACACCGGGGAGCTGTTTTTT.

This chain's CDR3 is CAISVLAGGNEQFF. CDR3 nucleotides: TGTGCCATCAGTGTCCTAGCGGGAGGGAATGAGCAGTTCTTC. The chain joins TRBV10-3 to TRBJ2-1; 12 positions agree with TRBD2. CDR1 and CDR2 (germline): ENHRY, SYGVKD. J was trimmed by 7 bases and V by 4 bases; bases with no gene match: 2. The CDR3 sequence is 14 residues long.

The table lists this clone with a few counts. The CDR3 sequence is CASSSLRGNVKRGEETQYF. Here the CDR3 DNA reads TGCGCCAGCAGCTCCCTCCGGGGGAACGTTAAGCGCGGAGAAGAGACCCAGTACTTC. The chain couples TRBV5-1 to TRBJ2-5; a weak D match, TRBD2 (6 bases). There are 19 residues in the CDR3. V was pared by 3 bases and J by 3 bases, with 27 bases between. CDR1 and CDR2 (germline): SGHRS, YFSETQ.

The rearrangement uses TRBV19 and TRBJ2-3; D not certain. The V end was cut by 3 bases, the J end by 1 base, with 11 bases between. CDR1 is LNHDA, CDR2 SQIVND, per germline (reference sequence). This CDR3 is 15 amino acids long. The CDR3 sequence is CASSISPQGTDTQYF. The CDR3 DNA reads as TGTGCCAGTAGTATCTCCCCTCAGGGCACAGATACGCAGTATTTT.

V gene TRBV4-1 combines with J gene TRBJ2-1; 13 bases are shared with TRBD2. J was trimmed by 12 bases and V by 0 bases; bases with no gene match: 11. CDR3 length: 17 amino acids. CDR1 is MGHRA, CDR2 YSYEKL, per germline. CDR3 in amino acids: CASSQDLPGLAGSGQFF. As DNA, the CDR3 is TGCGCCAGCAGCCAAGATCTCCCGGGACTAGCGGGGTCGGGGCAGTTCTTC.

The chain has TRBV28 and TRBJ1-1; 12 positions agree with TRBD1. This CDR3 is 13 amino acids long. J gave up 7 bases and V 8 bases, and 5 bases lay outside the gene matches. Germline V lookup: CDR1 MDHEN, CDR2 SYDVKM. The CDR3 loop is CASVGQGAIEAFF. In DNA, the CDR3 is TGTGCCAGCGTGGGACAGGGGGCAATTGAAGCTTTCTTT.

This chain links TRBV5-1 with TRBJ2-3, with a weak D call TRBD2 (6 bases). Trimming stripped 4 bases from V and 4 bases from J, with 13 bases between. In germline, CDR1 is SGHRS, CDR2 YFSETQ. The CDR3 sequence is 14 residues long. The DNA of the CDR3 is TGCGCCAGCAGCCTAGGACTAACCGCAGATACGCAGTATTTT. Its translation is CASSLGLTADTQYF.

This clone appeared once. The chain is built from TRBV9 and TRBJ2-1; tentative D call: TRBD1 (6 bases). The germline V gene has CDR1 SGDLS and CDR2 YYNGEE. Between the trimmed V and J ends, which lost 4 bases and 8 bases, there was a span of 19 bases. This CDR3 comprises 15 residues. The CDR3 DNA is TGTGCCAGCAGCCCCCAGACAGGCAAGGGGGATGAGCAGTTCTTC. Its protein is CASSPQTGKGDEQFF.

This clone has just one count. The CDR3 sequence is CASSLATGGPEQYF. CDR3 coding DNA: TGTGCCAGCAGCTTAGCGACAGGGGGCCCCGAGCAGTACTTC. The chain is built from TRBV11-2 and TRBJ2-7; 10 positions match TRBD1. The germline V gene has CDR1 SGHAT and CDR2 FQNNGV. After removal of 1 base from V and 6 bases from J, the junction contained 3 bases not matched to a gene. The CDR3 contains 14 residues. Combining the CDR3 with reference TRBV11-2 and TRBJ2-7 gives the whole variable domain EAGVAQSPRYKIIEKRQSVAFWCNPISGHATLYWYQQILGQGPKLLIQFQNNGVVDDSQLPKDRFSAERLKGVDSTLKIQPAKLEDSAVYLCASSLATGGPEQYFGPGTRLTVT.

In this sample, this clone turned up once. The rearrangement links TRBV30 to TRBJ1-3; 10 bases align to TRBD1. This CDR3 is built from 16 residues. The germline gives CDR1 GTSNPN, CDR2 SVGIG (reference sequence). V was clipped by 1 base and J by 1 base; unmatched bases: 4. The CDR3 DNA reads TGTGCCTGGAGTGGGGACAGGGGCCGTTCTGGAAACACCATATATTTT. It encodes CAWSGDRGRSGNTIYF. The whole variable domain, filled in from reference TRBV30 and TRBJ1-3, reads SQTIHQWPATLVQPVGSPLSLECTVEGTSNPNLYWYRQAAGRGLQLLFYSVGIGQISSEVPQNLSASRPQDRQFILSSKKLLLSDSGFYLCAWSGDRGRSGNTIYFGEGSWLTVV.

In regard to this clone: Within the sample, other DNA sequences also encode this same CDR3. The chain recombines TRBV4-1 with TRBJ1-2; 7 nucleotides line up with TRBD1. This CDR3 has 15 amino acids. Germline assignment: CDR1 MGHRA and CDR2 YSYEKL. V lost 0 bases, J lost 2 bases, and 3 bases stayed unmatched. The CDR3 is CASSQEGTVNYGYTF. For the CDR3, the DNA is TGCGCCAGCAGCCAAGAAGGGACAGTCAACTATGGCTACACCTTC.

The V and J genes are TRBV7-2 and TRBJ2-3; 14 bases match TRBD2. The germline V gene encodes CDR1 SGHTA and CDR2 FQGNSA. There are 17 residues in the CDR3. J lost 2 bases, V lost 3 bases, and 4 bases had no gene match. The CDR3 DNA reads TGTGCCAGCAGCTTCCGACTAGCGGGAGGGGTCACAGATACGCAGTATTTT. Translating gives CASSFRLAGGVTDTQYF.

J is TRBJ2-2 and V is TRBV11-3; D is ambiguous. Deletions cut 2 bases from V and 1 base from J, with 5 bases between. The CDR3 sequence is 14 residues long. Germline V gives CDR1 SGHNT, CDR2 YENEEA. The CDR3 DNA is TGTGCCAGCAGCTTAAACTGGAACACCGGGGAGCTGTTTTTT. This translates into CASSLNWNTGELFF.

This chain uses TRBV2 with TRBJ2-7; 9 nucleotides line up with TRBD2. The V and J ends lost 4 bases and 2 bases, in that order; junction bases with no gene match: 6. The CDR3 covers 15 residues. CDR1 is SNHLY, CDR2 FYNNEI, per germline. CDR3 amino acids: CASSVSSGSPYEQYF. CDR3 nucleotide sequence: TGTGCCAGCAGTGTAAGTAGCGGGAGCCCCTACGAGCAGTACTTC.